This is a list of T cell receptor beta chains from one sample in a study of blood T cell repertoires in COVID-19. Assay: immunoSEQ multiplex PCR; the TCRdb copy retains only in-frame clones and omits some. The table lists about 190,000 clones, roughly 80% of them singletons, with less than 7% in the top ten. Sample: peripheral blood. The receptors here all came from a man aged 60 to 69 with acute or convalescent COVID-19. Each CDR3 is given with its conserved first and last residue. D genes are given only for firm matches. Some rows have no size entry. The others give once, few or many, or a class for an expanded clone.

>TRBJ2-7|few|TRBD2|TRBV13
TGTGCCAGCAGCTTAGCAAGCGGGAGCTCCTACGAGCAGTACTTC
CASSLASGSSYEQYF
>TRBJ2-4|-|-|TRBV5-5
TGTGCCAGCAGCTTGGCCGGTGCAGGGGGGCCAAACATTCAGTACTTC
CASSLAGAGGPNIQYF
>TRBJ2-7|-|TRBD1|TRBV6-1
TGTGCCAGCAGTGATCAGGGGGCGGACTACGAGCAGTACTTC
CASSDQGADYEQYF
>TRBJ2-7|-|TRBD1|TRBV7-6
TGTGCCAGCAGCCAACGAAGCGGACAGGGTCGTGTGTACGAGCAGTACTTC
CASSQRSGQGRVYEQYF
>TRBJ2-3|-|TRBD1|TRBV5-1
TGCGCCAGCAGCTTAGGGGACAGCTGGAGCACAGATACGCAGTATTTT
CASSLGDSWSTDTQYF
>TRBJ1-5|-|-|TRBV7-2
TGTGCCAGCAGCTCCAGGGGTCAGCCCCAGCATTTT
CASSSRGQPQHF
>TRBJ1-2|-|-|TRBV5-1
TGCGCCAGCAGCTTGGGGACAGTGGACGGCTACACCTTC
CASSLGTVDGYTF
>TRBJ1-2|-|-|TRBV7-9
TGTGCCAGCAGCTCGCAGGGGCTGGGCTACACCTTC
CASSSQGLGYTF
>TRBJ2-7|-|-|TRBV19
TGTGCCAGTAGTATAGCCGGGGGTGGAGGCGAGCAGTACTTC
CASSIAGGGGEQYF
>TRBJ2-3|many|-|TRBV9
TGTGCCAGCAGCCCGGACGATGGGGGCCGGAATACGCAGTATTTT
CASSPDDGGRNTQYF
>TRBJ1-1|-|-|TRBV7-2
TGTGCCAGCAGCCCGATACATCGGAACACTGAAGCTTTCTTT
CASSPIHRNTEAFF
>TRBJ1-5|-|-|TRBV28
TGTGCCAGCAGTCCTTTACGGCAGCCCCAGCATTTT
CASSPLRQPQHF
>TRBJ2-7|-|-|TRBV6-5
TGTGCCAGCAGTCTTACAGGGTCTCGGGAGCAGTACTTC
CASSLTGSREQYF
>TRBJ2-1|-|-|TRBV9
TGTGCCAGCAGCGTAGTTTGGGGGGACAATGAGCAGTTCTTC
CASSVVWGDNEQFF
>TRBJ1-2|few|TRBD1|TRBV10-3
TGTGCCGCTACGGCCTCAGGGGGCTATGGCTACACCTTC
CAATASGGYGYTF
>TRBJ1-3|-|-|TRBV9
TGTGCCAGCAGCGTAGCTTATACAGGGTTCGGAAACACCATATATTTT
CASSVAYTGFGNTIYF
>TRBJ2-5|few|-|TRBV9
TGTGCCAGCAGCGTAGGAGCGTCCCAAGAGACCCAGTACTTC
CASSVGASQETQYF
>TRBJ1-5|-|-|TRBV10-3
TGTGCCATCAGTGAAGGCAGGGAGGAAAATCAGCCCCAGCATTTT
CAISEGREENQPQHF
>TRBJ2-1|-|-|TRBV10-3
TGTGCCATCAGCCAACCACAGGTCAGAAGCTCCTACAATGAGCAGTTCTTC
CAISQPQVRSSYNEQFF
>TRBJ2-3|-|TRBD2|TRBV7-7
TGTGCTAGCAGCGCAGGACTAGCGGGCACAGATACGCAGTATTTT
CASSAGLAGTDTQYF
>TRBJ2-2|-|-|TRBV24-1
TGTGCCACCAGTGCCTCACTAGCTACCGGGGAGCTGTTTTTT
CATSASLATGELFF
>TRBJ1-1|once|-|TRBV19
TGTGCCAGTAGCCCCGGATTTGAGGGTACTGAAGCTTTCTTT
CASSPGFEGTEAFF
>TRBJ2-1|-|-|TRBV2
TGTGCCAGCAGTGAAACCCGTTTGGGGGGTTACAATGAGCAGTTCTTC
CASSETRLGGYNEQFF
>TRBJ2-3|-|-|TRBV7-3
TGTGCCAGCAGCTTAAGGGCAGGGATTACAGATACGCAGTATTTT
CASSLRAGITDTQYF
>TRBJ2-3|-|TRBD2|TRBV7-9
TGTGCCAGCCAGCGGGGCAGCACAGATACGCAGTATTTT
CASQRGSTDTQYF
>TRBJ1-4|-|-|TRBV5-1
TGCGCCAGCAGCTTGGGCGGGGCGACCGAAAAACTGTTTTTT
CASSLGGATEKLFF
>TRBJ1-2|-|TRBD1|TRBV9
TGTGCCAGCAGCGTAGGGGGCGGGACAGGGACTTTGCGGGCCTTTGCAGGCTACACCTTC
CASSVGGGTGTLRAFAGYTF
>TRBJ2-7|few|-|TRBV30
TGTGCCTGGAGTGTATCTAGTCGCCTGCAGTACTTC
CAWSVSSRLQYF
>TRBJ1-5|few|TRBD1|TRBV2
TGTGCCAGCAGGGGACAGGGCTTTCAGCCCCAGCATTTT
CASRGQGFQPQHF
>TRBJ1-6|-|-|TRBV6-6
TGTGCCAGCAGATCTGGGGGGTCCTATAATTCACCCCTCCACTTT
CASRSGGSYNSPLHF
>TRBJ2-2|-|-|TRBV7-7
TGTGCCAGCAGCCCCCCCCCGGGGTCCACCGGGGAGCTGTTTTTT
CASSPPPGSTGELFF
>TRBJ2-6|once|TRBD1|TRBV2
TGTGCCAGCGCCGGGACAGGGGTTGCTGGGGCCAACGTCCTGACTTTC
CASAGTGVAGANVLTF
>TRBJ1-3|-|-|TRBV4-2
TGTGCCAGCAGCCAAGATTCCACACGCTCTGGAAACACCATATATTTT
CASSQDSTRSGNTIYF
>TRBJ1-1|-|-|TRBV2
TGTGCCAGCAGTGCCCACCGACAGGAGACCGAAGCTTTCTTT
CASSAHRQETEAFF
>TRBJ1-1|-|-|TRBV18
TGTGCCAGCTCACCACCGGGCAGGAACACTGAAGCTTTCTTT
CASSPPGRNTEAFF
>TRBJ2-3|-|TRBD1|TRBV7-9
TGTGCCAGCAGCTCCCCGATTAGAGACAGGGGGCGAACAGATACGCAGTATTTT
CASSSPIRDRGRTDTQYF
>TRBJ2-2|-|TRBD2|TRBV5-1
TGCGCCAGCAGCTTGGCTCCTAGCGGGATGGGCGGGGAGCTGTTTTTT
CASSLAPSGMGGELFF
>TRBJ1-2|-|-|TRBV18
TGTGCCAGCTCACCAGAACAGTACTATGGCTACACCTTC
CASSPEQYYGYTF
>TRBJ2-7|-|-|TRBV29-1
TGCAGCGTCCCAGCCCCCCAGGGTACCCACGAGCAGTACTTC
CSVPAPQGTHEQYF
>TRBJ2-3|-|TRBD1|TRBV6-5
TGTGCCATCCCCGCAGGGGGCCTCACAGATACGCAGTATTTT
CAIPAGGLTDTQYF
>TRBJ1-5|-|-|TRBV24-1
TGTGCCACCAGTGACCGAACAGGGTCTGGCAATCAGCCCCAGCATTTT
CATSDRTGSGNQPQHF
>TRBJ1-5|-|-|TRBV4-1
TGCGCCAGCAGCCAAGATCGTACCGGGGATCAGCCCCAGCATTTT
CASSQDRTGDQPQHF
>TRBJ2-1|-|TRBD2|TRBV9
TGTGCCAGCAGCGAACTAGCGGGAGTGTACAATGAGCAGTTCTTC
CASSELAGVYNEQFF
>TRBJ2-5|-|-|TRBV29-1
TGCAGCGTTCAGGGGGGTGAGGAGACCCAGTACTTC
CSVQGGEETQYF
>TRBJ2-3|many|-|TRBV6-4
TGTGCCAGCAGTGAAGGCCAGGGTAAAGATACGCAGTATTTT
CASSEGQGKDTQYF
>TRBJ1-6|-|-|TRBV19
TGTGCCAGTAGTAGTACGGAGGAATATAATTCACCCCTCCACTTT
CASSSTEEYNSPLHF
>TRBJ2-2|-|-|TRBV7-3
TGTGCCAGCAGCTTGAGGCGGCTCGGGGAGCTGTTTTTT
CASSLRRLGELFF
>TRBJ2-1|-|TRBD2|TRBV5-5
TGTGCCAGCAGCTTACTGCCGGGACTAGTTTATGAGCAGTTCTTC
CASSLLPGLVYEQFF
>TRBJ1-5|-|TRBD1|TRBV3-1/TRBV3-2
TGTGCCAGCAGCCAGGCCGGGACAGGGGCGAATCAGCCCCAGCATTTT
CASSQAGTGANQPQHF
>TRBJ2-1|once|TRBD2|TRBV18
TGTGCCAGCTCACCACGACTAGCGGGAGTAACGGGGAATGAGCAGTTCTTC
CASSPRLAGVTGNEQFF
>TRBJ1-1|-|-|TRBV20-1
TGCAGTGCTACTCTGGGACATGAAGCTTTCTTT
CSATLGHEAFF
>TRBJ2-3|-|TRBD2|TRBV7-3
TGTGCCAGCAGCGAGGGTTGGCTAGCGGGGGCCACAGATACGCAGTATTTT
CASSEGWLAGATDTQYF
>TRBJ2-7|-|-|TRBV19
TGTGCCAGTAGTAAAGAGTCCTACTCCTACGAGCAGTACTTC
CASSKESYSYEQYF
>TRBJ1-6|-|TRBD1|TRBV15
TGTGCCACCAGCAGAGAAAAAGGTCTGGACAGGGGGTCACCCCTCCACTTT
CATSREKGLDRGSPLHF
>TRBJ1-5|-|-|TRBV7-2
TGTGCCAGCAGCCTCAGGCGGGAGAATCAGCCCCAGCATTTT
CASSLRRENQPQHF
>TRBJ1-1|-|TRBD1|TRBV30
TGTGCCTGGAGTGCCGCCGGGACAGAGAACACTGAAGCTTTCTTT
CAWSAAGTENTEAFF
>TRBJ1-6|-|TRBD1|TRBV7-2
TGTGCCAGCAGCCCGGGACAGGGGAGGTCCTATAATTCACCCCTCCACTTT
CASSPGQGRSYNSPLHF